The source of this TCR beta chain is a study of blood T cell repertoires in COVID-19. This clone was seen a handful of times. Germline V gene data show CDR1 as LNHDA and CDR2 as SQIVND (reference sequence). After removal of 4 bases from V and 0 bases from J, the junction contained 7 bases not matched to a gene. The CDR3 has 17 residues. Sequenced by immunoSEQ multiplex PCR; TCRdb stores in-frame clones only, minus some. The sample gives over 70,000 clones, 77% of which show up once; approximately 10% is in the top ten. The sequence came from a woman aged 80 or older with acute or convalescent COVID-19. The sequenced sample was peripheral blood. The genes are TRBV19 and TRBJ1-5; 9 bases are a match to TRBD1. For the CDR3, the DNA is TGTGCCAGTAGTACCGCGACAGGGGGAGTTAGCAATCAGCCCCAGCATTTT. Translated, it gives CASSTATGGVSNQPQHF.